In its sample, the clone carrying this T cell receptor (beta chain) was seen a few times. The sample originates from a study of blood T cells in healthy people across ages. Whole-study context: Template switching recovered approximately one barcoded beta molecule for every two T cells.

The use of a sample-barcoded 5' primer and a J-beta primer mix characterized a second PCR of roughly 7 to 12 cycles. TCRdb passed the 5' RACE reads through MiXCR, listing each CDR3 protein once. The sample records approximately 770,000 distinct CDR3 sequences, 58% being singletons. The germline V gene has CDR1 SGHTA and CDR2 FQGNSA. Trimming removed 1 base from V and 2 bases from J; junction bases left unmatched: 3. The CDR3 spans 15 residues. The study isolated at least 7 million PBMCs from each sample. This sequence joins TRBV7-2 and TRBJ2-3; 7 positions match TRBD1. Material: blood. The sequence derives from a man aged 30-40 years in good health. This CDR3 reads CASSLGRGYTDTQYF. The CDR3 DNA reads as TGTGCCAGCAGCTTAGGCAGGGGGTACACAGATACGCAGTATTTT.